Shown below are 12 T cell receptor beta chains from a single sample sequenced in a study of CD4 and CD8 cells across lung adenocarcinoma regions (dated by TCRdb to 2017 to 2018). Library method: PCR. The run used a HiSeq X Ten. Clones were called with MiXCR by TCRdb after fastp trimmed the public reads at Q25, and only in-frame beta chains were retained. Rows are unified per CDR3 protein, each entry keeping the most common DNA and genes. In all, the sample holds approximately 4,200 distinct CDR3 sequences, and around half of those were seen once. Approximately 15% of the sample rests with the top ten. Sequencing input: CD4+ T cells from the center of a lung tumor. What this sample's cell subset or site label stands for: tumor center region. All receptors come from a female donor with lung adenocarcinoma. The CD4 and CD8 labels of this study may be unreliable.

By share of the sample, this clonotype is hyperexpanded (1% or more). The chain links TRBV10-3 to TRBJ2-1, with TRBD2 matching 9 bases. This CDR3 contains 16 residues. Trimming removed 2 bases from V and 3 bases from J; junction bases left unmatched: 5. Germline-derived CDR1 and CDR2 are ENHRY and SYGVKD. CDR3 coding DNA: TGTGCCATCAGTGAGATGACTAGCGGCCTCTACAATGAGCAGTTCTTC. This codes for CAISEMTSGLYNEQFF.

J is TRBJ2-1 and V is TRBV12-3 or TRBV12-4, with D tentatively TRBD2 (6 bases). The J call may not be correct, given that the DNA end is closer to TRBJ2-5. The length of the CDR3 is 14 residues. The CDR3 sequence: CASSLMEGQETQYF. CDR3 bases: TGTGCCAGCAGTTTAATGGAGGGACAAGAGACCCAGTACTTC.

This clonotype was counted a few times. The genes are TRBV5-1 and TRBJ2-3, with D hard to call. The V end was cut by 1 base, the J end by 9 bases, with 12 bases between. The germline V gene encodes CDR1 SGHRS and CDR2 YFSETQ. This CDR3 is built from 13 residues. The CDR3 is CASSLSLTSTQYF. The CDR3 coding sequence is TGCGCCAGCAGCTTGTCATTGACCTCCACGCAGTATTTT.

The rearrangement links TRBV27 to TRBJ2-5; D is perhaps TRBD2 (7 bases). V was pared by 6 bases and J by 4 bases, with 21 bases between. Germline lookup yields CDR1 MNHEY and CDR2 SMNVEV (reference sequence). This CDR3 has 16 amino acids. CDR3: CASRGRGGGDPETQYF. The DNA of the CDR3 is TGTGCCAGCAGGGGCCGAGGGGGGGGAGACCCAGAGACCCAGTACTTC.

This clonotype appeared a few times. This CDR3 reads CASSQGRWNTEAFF. The CDR3 DNA reads TGCGCCAGCAGCCAGGGACGGTGGAACACTGAAGCTTTCTTT. This chain links TRBV4-1 with TRBJ1-1, with a weak D call TRBD1 (5 bases). This CDR3 region has 14 residues. V was trimmed by 3 bases and J by 1 base, leaving 9 bases between them. Germline CDR1 reads MGHRA; CDR2 reads YSYEKL.

The gene calls are TRBV27 and TRBJ2-3; D remains ambiguous. The CDR3 extends over 11 amino acids. V lost 8 bases and J 4 bases, leaving 7 bases between the germline ends. The germline V gene encodes CDR1 MNHEY and CDR2 SMNVEV (reference sequence). CDR3: CASGPPDTQYF. The CDR3 DNA is TGTGCCAGCGGTCCTCCAGATACGCAGTATTTT.

This clonotype is judged medium-sized. CDR3: CARSPKSGLAGAEETQYF. For the CDR3, the DNA is TGTGCCAGAAGCCCTAAATCGGGACTAGCGGGGGCCGAGGAGACCCAGTACTTC. This sequence joins TRBV5-3 and TRBJ2-5; TRBD2 agrees at 14 bases. TRBV5-3 is an open reading frame, and its role is uncertain. The CDR3 covers 18 residues. Trimming at V came to 4 bases and at J to 5 bases, leaving 13 bases not matched to a gene.

This clonotype was counted a single time. This sequence joins TRBV6-1 and TRBJ2-1, with a possible D match to TRBD2 (6 bases). Germline V gene data show CDR1 as MNHNS and CDR2 as SASEGT. V lost 6 bases and J lost 7, with 13 bases in between. CDR3 size: 13 residues. Here the CDR3 DNA reads TGTGCCAGCAGCACTTTCCGGGGGAATGAGCAGTTCTTC. Amino acid sequence: CASSTFRGNEQFF.

This clonotype is termed large (0.1 to 1%). The chain employs TRBV7-6 and TRBJ1-1; D not resolved. Germline CDR1 SGHVS, CDR2 FNYEAQ. CDR3 length: 14 amino acids. V was pared by 1 base and J by 2 bases, with 8 bases between. The CDR3 sequence: CASSLEAVNTEAFF. CDR3 bases: TGTGCCAGCAGCTTAGAAGCGGTAAACACTGAAGCTTTCTTT.

The rearrangement links TRBV4-2 to TRBJ2-3; TRBD1 might be the D (5 bases). Germline lookup yields CDR1 LGHNA and CDR2 YNFKEQ. The V end lost 0 bases, the J end lost 1 base, and 26 bases lay between the germline ends. CDR3 length equals 21 residues. CDR3 sequence (DNA): TGTGCCAGCAGCCAAGAGGTCCCAGGGCTCTGGAGATGGAGCGGCACAGATACGCAGTATTTT. It yields the protein CASSQEVPGLWRWSGTDTQYF.

This clonotype was counted a few times. The chain recombines TRBV6-5 with TRBJ1-2, with TRBD1 identical over 12 bases. The CDR3 has 18 amino acids. V gave up 4 bases and J gave up 4 bases; unmatched junction bases: 13. CDR1 and CDR2 (germline): MNHEY, SVGAGI. CDR3 nucleotides: TGTGCCAGCAGTTCCAACTCCGGGACAGGGGGCAAGGGCTATGGCTACACCTTC. Translation: CASSSNSGTGGKGYGYTF.

This clonotype is medium-sized (0.01 to 0.1%) in the sample. The rearrangement joins TRBV7-2 to TRBJ2-1; weak D call: TRBD2 (6 bases). Germline V gene lookup returns CDR1 SGHTA and CDR2 FQGNSA. The V gene lost 2 bases and the J gene lost 6 bases, with 11 bases spanning the gap. The CDR3 contains 14 residues. CDR3 in amino acids: CASSLQAGANEQFF. The DNA of the CDR3 is TGTGCCAGCAGCTTACAAGCGGGCGCCAATGAGCAGTTCTTC. The whole variable domain, remainder taken from reference TRBV7-2 and TRBJ2-1, is GAGVSQSPSNKVTEKGKDVELRCDPISGHTALYWYRQSLGQGLEFLIYFQGNSAPDKSGLPSDRFSAERTGGSVSTLTIQRTQQEDSAVYLCASSLQAGANEQFFGPGTRLTVL.